These 12 T cell receptor beta chains came from one sample sequenced in a study of cytomegalovirus exposure and HLA in healthy donors. Both 60 Vbeta primers and 13 Jbeta primers went into the PCR. Sequencing was performed with immunoSEQ multiplex PCR; in TCRdb, only in-frame clones are kept and a portion is missing. The repertoire holds around 210,000 clones, roughly 80% seen once, with 1.5% to 2% in the top ten. Sequenced: PBMCs. These receptors were taken from a man aged 45-65 years in good health and CMV-seronegative.

This chain uses TRBV27 with TRBJ2-4; possible D gene TRBD1, 5 bases. CDR1 and CDR2 from the germline V gene are MNHEY and SMNVEV (reference sequence). This CDR3 spans 14 amino acids. Trimming stripped 5 bases from V and 3 bases from J, with 11 bases between. DNA of the CDR3: TGTGCCAGCAGTCTCACAGGTCACAAAAACATTCAGTACTTC. Its protein is CASSLTGHKNIQYF.

This chain joins TRBV19 and TRBJ2-2, with D tentatively TRBD2 (6 bases). There are 14 residues in the CDR3. Trimming took 10 bases from V and 2 from J, leaving 14 bases between them. Germline CDR1 is LNHDA and CDR2 is SQIVND (reference sequence). This CDR3 reads CATHHGRNTGELFF. In DNA, the CDR3 is TGTGCCACCCACCACGGGAGAAACACCGGGGAGCTGTTTTTT.

The chain links TRBV27 to TRBJ2-7; possible D gene TRBD2, 6 bases. From germline, CDR1 is MNHEY and CDR2 SMNVEV (reference sequence). Trimming took 6 bases from V and 0 from J, leaving 9 bases between them. CDR3 length: 13 residues. The CDR3 bases are TGTGCCAGCAGGGAGGGTAACTCCTACGAGCAGTACTTC. Its translation is CASREGNSYEQYF.

The gene calls are TRBV19 and TRBJ1-5; a possible D gene is TRBD1 (6 bases). V shed 0 bases and J shed 2 bases, with 11 bases lying between them. CDR3 length: 16 amino acids. CDR1 and CDR2 (germline): LNHDA, SQIVND (reference sequence). The CDR3 region is CASSIEGEGGNQPQHF. The DNA for the CDR3 is TGTGCCAGTAGTATAGAAGGTGAGGGGGGCAATCAGCCCCAGCATTTT.

This sequence joins TRBV2 and TRBJ2-5; 15 bases are a match to TRBD2. The CDR3 contains 16 residues. The V gene's germline CDR1 is SNHLY and CDR2 FYNNEI. J was trimmed by 9 bases and V by 8 bases; bases with no gene match: 13. CDR3 DNA: TGTGCCAGCGGACTAGCGGGAGGGCCCTCTACTCTGGCCCAGTACTTC. Translating gives CASGLAGGPSTLAQYF.

The chain has TRBV28 and TRBJ1-5, with D uncertain. Germline assignment: CDR1 MDHEN and CDR2 SYDVKM. Trimming shortened V by 7 bases and J by 8 bases, and 12 bases separated the two germline ends. The CDR3 runs 12 residues. CDR3 region: CASTLPPEPQHF. CDR3 DNA sequence: TGTGCCAGCACCCTCCCCCCGGAGCCCCAGCATTTT. Full variable domain (rest looked up from reference TRBV28 and TRBJ1-5): DVKVTQSSRYLVKRTGEKVFLECVQDMDHENMFWYRQDPGLGLRLIYFSYDVKMKEKGDIPEGYSVSREKKERFSLILESASTNQTSMYLCASTLPPEPQHFGDGTRLSIL.

The chain has TRBV27 and TRBJ2-2, with 7 bases fitting TRBD1. The V and J ends lost 3 bases and 5 bases, in that order; junction bases with no gene match: 6. The germline V gene has CDR1 MNHEY and CDR2 SMNVEV (reference sequence). There are 15 residues in the CDR3. In nucleotides, the CDR3 is TGTGCCAGCAGTTTTGAGGACAGGAGGACCGGGGAGCTGTTTTTT. Translation gives CASSFEDRRTGELFF.

The V gene is TRBV6-1, the J gene TRBJ1-2; unclear D gene. The CDR3 totals 15 residues. Between the trimmed V and J ends, which lost 7 bases and 0 bases, there was a span of 15 bases. The V gene's germline CDR1 is MNHNS and CDR2 SASEGT. Here the CDR3 reads CASIFDTPANYGYTF. CDR3 bases: TGTGCCAGCATCTTTGACACACCGGCTAACTATGGCTACACCTTC.

CDR3 DNA sequence: TGTGCCTGGAGTGAGGGTCTTAGCGGGGGGCAAGAGACCCAGTACTTC. Encoded protein: CAWSEGLSGGQETQYF. This chain links TRBV30 with TRBJ2-5, with 10 nucleotides matching TRBD2. The CDR3 contains 16 residues. CDR1 is GTSNPN and CDR2 is SVGIG in the germline V gene (reference sequence). The ends lost 1 base at V and 2 bases at J; junction bases unmatched: 7.

The rearrangement links TRBV27 to TRBJ1-5; 7 positions match TRBD1. V lost 5 bases and J lost 1; bases outside the gene matches: 2. Looked up from germline, CDR1 is MNHEY and CDR2 is SMNVEV (reference sequence). The CDR3 sequence is 14 residues long. CDR3 DNA: TGTGCCAGCAGTCACAGGGGAAGCAATCAGCCCCAGCATTTT. Translating gives CASSHRGSNQPQHF.

This rearrangement joins TRBV27 to TRBJ2-7; D unresolved. V was cut by 3 bases and J by 0 bases, with 12 bases left in between. The CDR3 has 15 residues. Germline assignment: CDR1 MNHEY and CDR2 SMNVEV (reference sequence). As DNA, the CDR3 is TGTGCCAGCAGTTTGACACCTACGCCCTCCTACGAGCAGTACTTC. Its translation: CASSLTPTPSYEQYF.

The chain employs TRBV30 and TRBJ2-3; tentative D call: TRBD1 (6 bases). The CDR3 is 14 amino acids. Per germline, CDR1 GTSNPN and CDR2 SVGIG (reference sequence). The V end was cut by 5 bases, the J end by 6 bases, with 18 bases between. The CDR3: CAWSRDTPGDTQYF. The CDR3 coding sequence is TGTGCCTGGTCCCGGGACACCCCCGGGGATACGCAGTATTTT.